Shown below are 31 T cell receptor beta chains from a single sample sequenced in a study of beta chain features in type 1 diabetes. Study results and limitations: Shortening of TCRB CDR3s, moderate but significant, appeared in all four CD4+ subsets of Type 1 diabetes patients.

The whole isolated RNA underwent reverse transcription, so sequencing captured expressed TCRB transcripts. Sequencing used immunoSEQ multiplex PCR; TCRdb keeps in-frame clones, though not all of them. The sample includes hundreds of thousands of clones, roughly 10% of them seen just once. The antigens these receptors bind are not known. The sequenced material came from naive CD4+ T cells from blood. These TCRs come from a man between 25 and 39 years old with type 1 diabetes.

There are a few counts of this clone. The V gene is TRBV10-3, the J gene TRBJ2-1; 7 bases are a match to TRBD1. There are 15 residues in the CDR3. With V trimmed by 6 bases and J by 3 bases, 8 bases remained unmatched. Looked up from germline, CDR1 is ENHRY and CDR2 is SYGVKD. CDR3 region: CAIRSRDSYYNEQFF. The DNA for the CDR3 is TGTGCCATCAGGAGCAGGGACAGTTACTACAATGAGCAGTTCTTC.

V usage is TRBV18 and J usage is TRBJ2-3, with 9 nucleotides matching TRBD1. In germline, CDR1 is KGHSH, CDR2 LQKENI. The junction had 2 bases not matched to a gene; V was cut back by 4 bases and J by 3 bases. The length of the CDR3 is 14 residues. CDR3: CASSLGQGTDTQYF. CDR3 DNA sequence: TGTGCCAGCTCACTGGGACAGGGAACAGATACGCAGTATTTT.

The rearrangement joins TRBV18 to TRBJ2-3; no clear D gene. CDR3 length: 14 amino acids. Germline CDR1 reads KGHSH; CDR2 reads LQKENI. Deletions cut 4 bases from V and 2 bases from J, with 10 bases between. The CDR3 protein is CASSLASFTDTQYF. The CDR3 bases are TGTGCCAGCTCACTAGCCAGTTTCACAGATACGCAGTATTTT.

The gene calls are TRBV6-6 and TRBJ2-3, with 8 bases aligning to TRBD2. Germline V lookup: CDR1 MNHNY, CDR2 SVGAGI (reference sequence). Unmatched junction bases numbered 2, after V lost 2 bases and J lost 1 base. The CDR3 contains 15 residues. The CDR3 loop is CASSYRRGGTDTQYF. The CDR3 DNA reads as TGTGCCAGCAGTTACCGGCGGGGGGGCACAGATACGCAGTATTTT.

This sequence joins TRBV6-1 and TRBJ2-5, with TRBD2 matching over 14 bases. Trimming cost V 4 bases and J 6 bases; bases outside gene matches: 4. The CDR3 sequence is 15 residues long. The germline CDR1 and CDR2 sequences are MNHNS and SASEGT. The CDR3 nucleotides are TGTGCCAGCAGTGGGGGGACTAGCGGGGGCCAGACCCAGTACTTC. Amino acid sequence: CASSGGTSGGQTQYF.

The gene calls are TRBV4-3 and TRBJ1-2; the match to TRBD1 covers 11 bases. CDR1 and CDR2 (germline): LGHNA, YSLEER. The CDR3 consists of 16 residues. Trimming at V came to 3 bases and at J to 8 bases, leaving 11 bases not matched to a gene. The CDR3 nucleotides are TGCGCCAGCAGCCAGTTAATTTGGACAGGGGGCGACGGCTACACCTTC. The encoded protein is CASSQLIWTGGDGYTF.

This clone was seen a handful of times. The J gene is TRBJ2-7, the V gene TRBV2, with D unresolved. Per the germline V gene, CDR1 is SNHLY and CDR2 is FYNNEI. V dropped 5 bases and J dropped 9 bases, with 8 bases sitting between them. This CDR3 has 10 residues. CDR3 region: CASSIAVQYF. The CDR3 nucleotides read TGTGCCAGCAGTATTGCAGTGCAGTACTTC.

Only a few counts were recorded for this clone. The chain combines TRBV5-1 with TRBJ2-5; possible D gene TRBD1, 5 bases. Germline assignment: CDR1 SGHRS and CDR2 YFSETQ. Trimming pared 1 base from V and 7 bases from J, leaving 11 bases between. The CDR3 length is 13 residues. The CDR3: CASSLWPQGTQYF. As DNA, the CDR3 is TGCGCCAGCAGCTTGTGGCCCCAGGGGACCCAGTACTTC.

The sample holds a few counts of this clone. This chain connects TRBV9 to TRBJ1-1, with TRBD1 matching 7 bases. Per germline, CDR1 SGDLS and CDR2 YYNGEE. J gave up 4 bases and V 3 bases, and 6 bases lay outside the gene matches. The CDR3 has 14 amino acids. CDR3 sequence reads: CASSARQGTTEAFF. The CDR3 DNA sequence: TGTGCCAGCAGCGCACGACAGGGTACCACTGAAGCTTTCTTT.

This clone appeared a few times. The gene calls are TRBV7-3 and TRBJ2-3, with 7 bases fitting TRBD2. Trimming took 0 bases from V and 6 from J; bases not matched to a gene: 0. The length of the CDR3 is 13 residues. Looked up from germline, CDR1 is SGHTA and CDR2 is FQGTGA. CDR3: CASSLTSGDTQYF. CDR3 nucleotide sequence: TGTGCCAGCAGCTTAACTAGCGGGGATACGCAGTATTTT.

This clone was observed a handful of times. The V and J genes are TRBV5-1 and TRBJ2-7; no firm D call. Germline V gene data show CDR1 as SGHRS and CDR2 as YFSETQ. The CDR3 is made up of 13 amino acids. V lost 0 bases to trimming and J lost 3 bases, with 7 bases between them. In DNA form, the CDR3 reads TGCGCCAGCAGCTTGGACAATGGCTACGAGCAGTACTTC. This encodes CASSLDNGYEQYF.

This clone showed up just a few times. The DNA for the CDR3 is TGCGCCAGCAGGGGGATAGGGGCAGATACGCAGTATTTT. Translation: CASRGIGADTQYF. The rearrangement joins TRBV5-1 to TRBJ2-3; tentative D call: TRBD1 (5 bases). The V end lost 5 bases, the J end lost 4 bases, and 11 bases lay between the germline ends. Looked up from germline, CDR1 is SGHRS and CDR2 is YFSETQ. This CDR3 has 13 amino acids. The full variable domain, with the rest looked up from reference TRBV5-1 and TRBJ2-3, is KAGVTQTPRYLIKTRGQQVTLSCSPISGHRSVSWYQQTPGQGLQFLFEYFSETQRNKGNFPGRFSGRQFSNSRSEMNVSTLELGDSALYLCASRGIGADTQYFGPGTRLTVL.

The chain is built from TRBV5-1 and TRBJ2-3; TRBD1 matches at 8 bases. V lost 6 bases, J lost 5 bases, and 11 bases stayed unmatched. Per the germline V gene, CDR1 is SGHRS and CDR2 is YFSETQ. The CDR3 contains 15 residues. CDR3 in DNA: TGCGCCAGCACCCATACTCTGACAGGGGTAGATACGCAGTATTTT. Translation: CASTHTLTGVDTQYF.

V is TRBV11-3 and J is TRBJ2-3; D remains ambiguous. Germline-derived CDR1 and CDR2 are SGHNT and YENEEA. This CDR3 contains 15 residues. The germline V and J ends were trimmed by 1 base and 1 base, with 9 bases remaining between them. CDR3 nucleotides: TGTGCCAGCAGCTTAGGCGGTCGGGGCACAGATACGCAGTATTTT. Translated, it gives CASSLGGRGTDTQYF.

The chain combines TRBV6-6 with TRBJ2-3, with 8 nucleotides matching TRBD2. CDR3 length equals 12 residues. Unmatched junction bases numbered 4, after V lost 5 bases and J lost 9 bases. CDR1 and CDR2 (germline): MNHNY, SVGAGI (reference sequence). The CDR3 DNA is TGTGCCAGCAGTCCCCGGGAGGGAACGCAGTATTTT. It codes for CASSPREGTQYF.

There are a few counts of this clone. This sequence joins TRBV9 and TRBJ2-1; possible D gene TRBD2, 6 bases. Germline CDR1 SGDLS, CDR2 YYNGEE. CDR3 size: 16 residues. Trimming removed 0 bases at V and 1 base at J, with 11 bases between. The CDR3 spells CASSVVSSGSYNEQFF. DNA for the CDR3: TGTGCCAGCAGCGTAGTTTCCAGCGGGTCCTACAATGAGCAGTTCTTC.

The table lists this clone with a few counts. J is TRBJ2-6 and V is TRBV2; TRBD1 aligns across 7 bases. The CDR3 runs 16 residues. V shed 5 bases and J 2 bases; nucleotides not matched to a gene: 6. Germline V gene data show CDR1 as SNHLY and CDR2 as FYNNEI. The CDR3 is CASSLPGQAGANVLTF. In nucleotides, the CDR3 is TGTGCCAGCAGTCTCCCAGGACAGGCTGGGGCCAACGTCCTGACTTTC.

The chain is built from TRBV2 and TRBJ1-5; unclear D gene. The V and J ends lost 8 bases and 0 bases respectively, with 14 bases between them. CDR1 is SNHLY and CDR2 is FYNNEI in the germline V gene. The CDR3 is made up of 15 amino acids. CDR3 in DNA: TGTGCCAGCCGACCTCGAGCGGGTAGCAATCAGCCCCAGCATTTT. Protein product: CASRPRAGSNQPQHF. The full variable domain, rest sourced from reference TRBV2 and TRBJ1-5, is EPEVTQTPSHQVTQMGQEVILRCVPISNHLYFYWYRQILGQKVEFLVSFYNNEISEKSEIFDDQFSVERPDGSNFTLKIRSTKLEDSAMYFCASRPRAGSNQPQHFGDGTRLSIL.

This clone was counted between two and nine times. The sample carries other DNA sequences with the same CDR3. V gene TRBV9 combines with J gene TRBJ2-2; TRBD2 might be the D (6 bases). Germline assignment: CDR1 SGDLS and CDR2 YYNGEE. Trimming left V 0 bases short and J 1 base short, with 7 bases between. The CDR3 sequence is 15 residues long. The CDR3 is CASSVVGGNTGELFF. DNA for the CDR3: TGTGCCAGCAGCGTAGTCGGGGGGAACACCGGGGAGCTGTTTTTT.

This clone was counted a few times. The chain is built from TRBV6-1 and TRBJ1-2; D remains unclear. The ends were cut back, 5 bases at V and 7 bases at J, with 11 bases in the middle. The CDR3 totals 12 residues. The germline CDR1 and CDR2 sequences are MNHNS and SASEGT. The CDR3, as DNA: TGTGCCAGCAGTCGAGATCGGGGTGGCTACACCTTC. It specifies CASSRDRGGYTF.

On this clone: One end of the junction fails to match germline, which may point to a read error. The V gene is TRBV19, the J gene TRBJ2-1; 7 bases are shared with TRBD1. CDR1 is LNHDA, CDR2 SQIVND, per germline (reference sequence). The CDR3 has 10 residues. The CDR3 spells CASSAGTDLF. In DNA, the CDR3 is TGTGCCAGTAGTGCCGGGACAGACCTCTTC.

This chain links TRBV14 with TRBJ2-7, with D possibly TRBD2 on 7 matching bases. CDR1 is SGHDN, CDR2 FVKESK, per germline. V gave up 0 bases and J gave up 6 bases, with 21 bases separating them. This CDR3 contains 17 residues. In DNA, the CDR3 is TGTGCCAGCAGCCAAGAAGCCGTCCCCGGGGGGCGCCGCGAGCAGTACTTC. It yields the protein CASSQEAVPGGRREQYF.

The rearrangement joins TRBV9 to TRBJ1-1; D call uncertain. The CDR3 is made up of 13 amino acids. In germline, CDR1 is SGDLS, CDR2 YYNGEE. The germline V and J ends were trimmed by 2 bases and 3 bases, with 8 bases remaining between them. The CDR3 sequence: CASSVTGYTEAFF. The CDR3 DNA reads TGTGCCAGCAGCGTCACGGGATACACTGAAGCTTTCTTT. Drawing the rest from reference TRBV9 and TRBJ1-1, the complete variable domain is DSGVTQTPKHLITATGQRVTLRCSPRSGDLSVYWYQQSLDQGLQFLIQYYNGEERAKGNILERFSAQQFPDLHSELNLSSLELGDSALYFCASSVTGYTEAFFGQGTRLTVV.

This clone appeared a few times. This chain connects TRBV7-2 to TRBJ1-5; D call uncertain. The CDR3 runs 13 residues. Germline CDR1 is SGHTA and CDR2 is FQGNSA. Trimming took off 5 bases at V and 3 bases at J, with 8 bases between the two ends. The CDR3 DNA follows: TGTGCCAGCAGCACCCCTACCAATCAGCCCCAGCATTTT. Protein product: CASSTPTNQPQHF.

The chain uses TRBV2 and TRBJ1-6; D unresolved. CDR1 and CDR2 from the germline V gene are SNHLY and FYNNEI. Trimming left V 6 bases short and J 1 base short, with 16 bases between. The CDR3 has 17 amino acids. CDR3 nucleotide sequence: TGTGCCAGCAGCCGCTCGAGTGGAGAGTCCTATAATTCACCCCTCCACTTT. It codes for CASSRSSGESYNSPLHF.

This clone has a handful of counts. The V and J genes are TRBV4-2 and TRBJ1-4, with 9 bases fitting TRBD1. From germline, CDR1 is LGHNA and CDR2 YNFKEQ. The J segment lost 16 bases and the V segment lost 1 base, leaving 7 bases of the junction unmatched. The CDR3 sequence is 13 residues long. The CDR3: CASSQGPGTGQFF. The CDR3 coding sequence is TGTGCCAGCAGCCAAGGGCCCGGGACAGGGCAGTTTTTT.

This clone was recorded a few times. The sample carries other DNA sequences with the same CDR3. The rearrangement uses TRBV18 and TRBJ2-7; tentatively, D is TRBD2 (6 bases). V shed 3 bases and J shed 1 base, with 7 bases lying between them. CDR1 KGHSH and CDR2 LQKENI come from the germline V gene. This CDR3 spans 13 amino acids. For the CDR3, the DNA is TGTGCCAGCTCACCGGCGGGATCCTACGAGCAGTACTTC. Its translation: CASSPAGSYEQYF.

The chain uses TRBV29-1 and TRBJ2-7, with D unresolved. Germline CDR1 reads SQVTM; CDR2 reads ANQGSEA. The germline V and J ends were trimmed by 1 base and 0 bases, with 7 bases remaining between them. The CDR3 consists of 13 residues. DNA of the CDR3: TGCAGCGTTGAAGCAGGAAGCTCCTACGAGCAGTACTTC. Translated: CSVEAGSSYEQYF.

In this sample, this clone turned up a few times. J is TRBJ1-1 and V is TRBV5-4; the match to TRBD1 covers 8 bases. J lost 3 bases, V lost 4 bases, and 8 bases had no gene match. Germline V CDR1 and CDR2: SGHNT, YYREEE (reference sequence). The CDR3 spans 15 residues. In DNA, the CDR3 is TGTGCCAGCAGCCACCGGACAGGGCGGGACACTGAAGCTTTCTTT. This encodes CASSHRTGRDTEAFF.

The chain employs TRBV9 and TRBJ1-1, with D possibly TRBD1 on 5 matching bases. Germline CDR1 is SGDLS and CDR2 is YYNGEE. CDR3 size: 15 residues. Trimming removed 1 base at V and 4 bases at J, with 14 bases between. This CDR3 is CASSVFEQVGTEAFF. The CDR3, as DNA: TGTGCCAGCAGCGTATTTGAACAGGTAGGCACTGAAGCTTTCTTT.

The chain uses TRBV23-1 and TRBJ2-3; tentative D call: TRBD1 (6 bases). TRBV23-1 is flagged as an ORF with uncertain function. With 1 base removed from V and 6 bases from J, the gap between germline ends came to 11 bases. CDR3 length: 14 amino acids. CDR3 amino acids: CASSQFPGADTQYF. CDR3 nucleotide sequence: TGCGCCAGCAGTCAATTTCCAGGGGCGGATACGCAGTATTTT.